Listed here are 25 T cell receptor beta chains from one sample, sequenced in a study of blood T cell repertoires in COVID-19. The method was immunoSEQ multiplex PCR; TCRdb's version includes in-frame clones alone and lacks a portion of them. The sample comprises some 130,000 clones, roughly 84% of which are singletons, and around 13% rests with the top ten. The sample taken for sequencing was peripheral blood. Source of these receptors: a woman between 25 and 40 years old who had recovered from COVID-19.

The V and J genes are TRBV28 and TRBJ1-4, with D possibly being TRBD1 (5 bases). Between the trimmed V and J ends, which lost 5 bases and 4 bases, there was a span of 14 bases. This CDR3 is 15 amino acids long. The germline V gene encodes CDR1 MDHEN and CDR2 SYDVKM. The DNA of the CDR3 is TGTGCCAGCAGTCGCCCGACAGCCAGTAATGAAAAACTGTTTTTT. This sequence encodes CASSRPTASNEKLFF.

A few counts support this clone. V gene TRBV3-1 (or the pseudogene TRBV3-2) combines with J gene TRBJ2-5; possibly TRBD2 for D (6 bases). CDR3 length equals 13 residues. In germline, CDR1 is LGHDT, CDR2 YNNKEL (reference sequence). Between the trimmed V and J ends, which lost 5 bases and 5 bases, there was a span of 12 bases. CDR3 nucleotide sequence: TGTGCCAGCAGCGGCCGCCTAGCGGAGACCCAGTACTTC. Protein sequence: CASSGRLAETQYF.

The rearrangement uses TRBV10-1 and TRBJ2-3; D is possibly TRBD2 (5 bases). CDR1 and CDR2 (germline): WNHNN, SYGVQD (reference sequence). The length of the CDR3 is 14 residues. The V and J ends lost 5 bases and 2 bases respectively, with 11 bases between them. In DNA, the CDR3 is TGCGCCAGCAGTAGCAGCGGATACACAGATACGCAGTATTTT. Its protein product is CASSSSGYTDTQYF.

The gene calls are TRBV29-1 and TRBJ1-2, with TRBD1 identical over 7 bases. The V and J ends lost 7 bases and 2 bases, in that order; junction bases with no gene match: 4. Germline assignment: CDR1 SQVTM and CDR2 ANQGSEA. The CDR3 sequence is 12 residues long. The CDR3 loop is CSDGTANYGYTF. The CDR3 nucleotides read TGCAGCGATGGGACAGCCAACTATGGCTACACCTTC.

The chain links TRBV7-9 to TRBJ2-7; 8 bases align to TRBD1. The CDR3 consists of 13 residues. The V gene's germline CDR1 is SEHNR and CDR2 FQNEAQ (reference sequence). Trimming cost V 4 bases and J 2 bases; bases outside gene matches: 1. The CDR3 DNA is TGTGCCAGCAGCTCAGGGGGCCCCTACGAGCAGTACTTC. It encodes CASSSGGPYEQYF.

The CDR3, as DNA: TGTGCCAGCAGTGAAGGGTCTGGACAGGGAAGATTCTACGAGCAGTACTTC. Amino acids: CASSEGSGQGRFYEQYF. The chain has TRBV6-1 and TRBJ2-7; 8 nucleotides agree with TRBD1. Looked up from germline, CDR1 is MNHNS and CDR2 is SASEGT. The CDR3 consists of 17 residues. The V segment lost 1 base and the J segment 3 bases; nucleotides outside the gene matches: 11.

The chain combines TRBV11-2 with TRBJ2-3; 10 bases align to TRBD2. The V and J ends lost 5 bases and 4 bases, in that order; junction bases with no gene match: 3. The germline V gene has CDR1 SGHAT and CDR2 FQNNGV. The CDR3 spans 14 residues. Here the CDR3 DNA reads TGTGCCAGCAGCCTCAGCGGGAGGGCAGATACGCAGTATTTT. Translated: CASSLSGRADTQYF.

The V gene is TRBV9, the J gene TRBJ2-1; 11 bases are shared with TRBD2. The CDR3 is made up of 17 amino acids. J gave up 12 bases and V 2 bases, and 16 bases lay outside the gene matches. Per the germline V gene, CDR1 is SGDLS and CDR2 is YYNGEE. The DNA of the CDR3 is TGTGCCAGCAGCGTCGATAGCTCTAGCGGGAGGCCGGGCGGGCAGTTCTTC. Its translation is CASSVDSSSGRPGGQFF.

The V call is TRBV28, the J call TRBJ1-2; D is unclear. CDR1 MDHEN and CDR2 SYDVKM come from the germline V gene. With 6 bases removed from V and 3 bases from J, the gap between germline ends came to 5 bases. The CDR3 runs to 11 residues. The CDR3 protein is CASSGDYGYTF. The CDR3 bases are TGTGCCAGCAGCGGTGACTATGGCTACACCTTC.

The rearrangement uses TRBV7-9 and TRBJ1-5, with unresolved D. Germline V gives CDR1 SEHNR, CDR2 FQNEAQ (reference sequence). The V end was cut by 5 bases, the J end by 3 bases, with 8 bases between. There are 13 residues in the CDR3. CDR3 coding DNA: TGTGCCAGCAGCCCCGCTACCAATCAGCCCCAGCATTTT. Translating gives CASSPATNQPQHF.

The chain is built from TRBV5-1 and TRBJ2-7, with TRBD1 identical over 9 bases. From germline, CDR1 is SGHRS and CDR2 YFSETQ. This CDR3 region has 14 residues. V shed 3 bases, J shed 6 bases, and the junction held 7 bases outside the gene matches. CDR3 residues: CASSWGTGLREQYF. In DNA form, the CDR3 reads TGCGCCAGCAGCTGGGGGACAGGGTTGCGCGAGCAGTACTTC.

This rearrangement joins TRBV7-3 to TRBJ2-2; tentatively, D is TRBD2 (5 bases). Looked up from germline, CDR1 is SGHTA and CDR2 is FQGTGA. Between the trimmed V and J ends, which lost 6 bases and 6 bases, there was a span of 8 bases. This CDR3 region has 12 residues. The CDR3 sequence is CASSWGAGELFF. The CDR3 DNA sequence: TGTGCCAGCAGTTGGGGAGCCGGGGAGCTGTTTTTT.

V is TRBV5-1 and J is TRBJ1-1; possibly TRBD1 for D (6 bases). The V end lost 0 bases, the J end lost 5 bases, and 11 bases lay between the germline ends. The germline gives CDR1 SGHRS, CDR2 YFSETQ. The CDR3 has 14 amino acids. In nucleotides, the CDR3 is TGCGCCAGCAGCTTGGTCAGGGGATGGACTGAAGCTTTCTTT. This codes for CASSLVRGWTEAFF.

J is TRBJ2-1 and V is TRBV19; 11 bases match TRBD2. V lost 6 bases and J lost 9; bases outside the gene matches: 13. The CDR3 has 16 amino acids. Germline V gene lookup returns CDR1 LNHDA and CDR2 SQIVND (reference sequence). The CDR3 coding sequence is TGTGCCAGTAGCACCCTGAGTAGCGGGAGGGTCGGTGAGCAGTTCTTC. Residues: CASSTLSSGRVGEQFF.

The genes are TRBV9 and TRBJ2-2; TRBD2 agrees at 10 bases. The CDR3 totals 17 residues. Germline values: CDR1 SGDLS, CDR2 YYNGEE. V gave up 2 bases and J gave up 10 bases; unmatched junction bases: 14. This chain's CDR3 is CASSVHLSGREVAELFF. For the CDR3, the DNA is TGTGCCAGCAGCGTCCACCTAAGCGGGAGGGAAGTCGCGGAGCTGTTTTTT.

V and J are TRBV3-1 (or the pseudogene TRBV3-2) and TRBJ2-7; D unclear. In germline, CDR1 is LGHDT, CDR2 YNNKEL (reference sequence). V was cut by 2 bases and J by 4 bases, with 9 bases left in between. This CDR3 has 13 amino acids. The CDR3 spells CASSQFVGYEQYF. Written as DNA, the CDR3 is TGTGCCAGCAGCCAATTCGTCGGTTACGAGCAGTACTTC.

CDR3: CASSQDGSFDMMNTEAFF. The CDR3 DNA is TGTGCCAGCAGCCAAGACGGATCCTTCGACATGATGAACACTGAAGCTTTCTTT. The chain carries TRBV4-2 and TRBJ1-1; no reliable D call. The V gene's germline CDR1 is LGHNA and CDR2 YNFKEQ. Between the trimmed V and J ends, which lost 0 bases and 0 bases, there was a span of 17 bases. CDR3 size: 18 residues.

This clone has just a few counts. The genes are TRBV2 and TRBJ1-1, with D possibly being TRBD1 (6 bases). The V end lost 7 bases, the J end lost 1 base, and 13 bases lay between the germline ends. Germline V lookup: CDR1 SNHLY, CDR2 FYNNEI. This CDR3 is 14 amino acids long. CDR3 sequence (DNA): TGTGCCAGCATGAAGGACAGTCAGAACACTGAAGCTTTCTTT. Amino acids: CASMKDSQNTEAFF.

This clone was observed a single time. Distinct nucleotide sequences in the sample also encode this CDR3. This rearrangement joins TRBV19 to TRBJ2-7; 7 bases line up with TRBD1. With V trimmed by 3 bases and J by 3 bases, 5 bases remained unmatched. Per the germline V gene, CDR1 is LNHDA and CDR2 is SQIVND (reference sequence). This CDR3 region has 14 residues. The CDR3 sequence: CASSIGRGSYEQYF. CDR3 coding DNA: TGTGCCAGTAGTATTGGCAGGGGGAGCTACGAGCAGTACTTC.

The chain combines TRBV5-6 with TRBJ1-1, with 8 bases fitting TRBD1. Per the germline V gene, CDR1 is SGHDT and CDR2 is YYEEEE. The V and J ends lost 3 bases and 1 base, in that order; junction bases with no gene match: 5. The CDR3 runs to 15 residues. The CDR3 nucleotides read TGTGCCAGCAGCTCCCCCGGACAGGGGAACACTGAAGCTTTCTTT. Its translation: CASSSPGQGNTEAFF.

This clone was detected only once. The rearrangement joins TRBV2 to TRBJ1-5; no firm D call. From germline, CDR1 is SNHLY and CDR2 FYNNEI. Trimming took off 3 bases at V and 1 base at J, with 10 bases between the two ends. This CDR3 is built from 15 residues. Here the CDR3 reads CASSDQELSNQPQHF. The DNA for the CDR3 is TGTGCCAGCAGTGACCAGGAATTAAGCAATCAGCCCCAGCATTTT.

A single count supports this clone. The chain is built from TRBV5-1 and TRBJ2-1; TRBD2 is a possible D gene (5 bases). Germline CDR1 is SGHRS and CDR2 is YFSETQ. The CDR3 has 14 amino acids. Trimming took off 5 bases at V and 0 bases at J, with 9 bases between the two ends. DNA for the CDR3: TGCGCCAGCAGTTCCGGGGACTCCTACAATGAGCAGTTCTTC. Protein: CASSSGDSYNEQFF.

This clone was seen once. The chain joins TRBV5-1 to TRBJ1-6; TRBD1 matches at 7 bases. The CDR3 spans 15 residues. Germline CDR1 is SGHRS and CDR2 is YFSETQ. V lost 6 bases, J lost 7 bases, and 10 bases stayed unmatched. Here the CDR3 DNA reads TGCGCCAGCAACTTCTATGGGACAGAGAATTCACCCCTCCACTTT. Translating it yields CASNFYGTENSPLHF.

This clone appeared a few times. The V and J genes are TRBV2 and TRBJ1-3; the D gene is possibly TRBD1 (6 bases). The CDR3 is 14 amino acids. V lost 6 bases and J lost 0, with 9 bases in between. CDR1 is SNHLY and CDR2 is FYNNEI in the germline V gene. The CDR3 spells CASRDSRSGNTIYF. CDR3 DNA sequence: TGTGCCAGCAGGGACAGCCGCTCTGGAAACACCATATATTTT. The full variable domain, completed using reference TRBV2 and TRBJ1-3, is EPEVTQTPSHQVTQMGQEVILRCVPISNHLYFYWYRQILGQKVEFLVSFYNNEISEKSEIFDDQFSVERPDGSNFTLKIRSTKLEDSAMYFCASRDSRSGNTIYFGEGSWLTVV.

This clone was seen a few times. V gene TRBV27 combines with J gene TRBJ2-2; 7 nucleotides align to TRBD2. Unmatched junction bases numbered 3, after V lost 5 bases and J lost 0 bases. Germline lookup yields CDR1 MNHEY and CDR2 SMNVEV (reference sequence). The CDR3 is 15 residues long. The CDR3 coding sequence is TGTGCCAGCAGTCTTGGACTAGCGAACACCGGGGAGCTGTTTTTT. The encoded protein is CASSLGLANTGELFF.